The clone carrying this T cell receptor beta chain came up a few times. The antigen is unknown. This entry belongs to a study of T-cell reconstitution after alpha-beta-depleted transplantation in children. Findings and limits, study-wide: One year post-transplant, T-cell counts and diversity were largely derived from T cells produced anew.

Between the trimmed V and J ends, which lost 6 bases and 6 bases, there was a span of 10 bases. CDR1 and CDR2 (germline): MNHEY, SVGEGT. CDR3 length equals 12 residues. Construction of the TCRbeta library involved unique molecular identifiers. TCRdb processed the PCR reads anew with MiXCR; each CDR3 protein has one entry. The data show 330,000 or so distinct CDR3 sequences, roughly 7.8% seen once. The source was peripheral blood, collected 360 days after TCRalphabeta/CD19-depleted stem cell transplant. This chain links TRBV6-2 or TRBV6-3 with TRBJ2-3; D uncertain. The source of this sequence is a female patient between 2 and 15 years old who had a stem cell transplant for Fanconi anemia, so the T cells may come from the graft donor. The CDR3 is CASSRDVDTQYF. The CDR3 nucleotides are TGTGCCAGCAGCCGTGATGTTGATACGCAGTATTTT.